This paragraph reports one T cell receptor (beta chain). This sample is drawn from a study of T-cell reconstitution after alpha-beta-depleted transplantation in children. TCRbeta library preparation incorporated unique molecular identifiers. MiXCR, run by TCRdb on the PCR reads, gives a single entry per CDR3 protein. The repertoire includes some 590,000 distinct CDR3 sequences, over 9.5% of them detected once, and 4% to 5% sits in the top ten. Trimming stripped 2 bases from V and 10 bases from J, with 9 bases between. Germline V gives CDR1 MRHNA, CDR2 SNTAGT. The CDR3 spans 13 residues. This material consisted of PBMCs from the stem cell graft donor, taken from the stem cell graft. The V and J genes are TRBV6-4 and TRBJ1-6, with a tentative D call TRBD1 (5 bases). This receptor was taken from a human donor who donated a stem cell graft to a child with acute myeloid leukemia. For the CDR3, the DNA is TGTGCCAGCAGTGACCGGCGGGACTCACCCCTCCACTTT. Its translation: CASSDRRDSPLHF.